These 30 T cell receptor beta chains were sequenced from one sample in a study of T cell changes during pregnancy in multiple sclerosis. Only in-frame clones appear in the TCRdb table, and some are missing; sequencing was by immunoSEQ multiplex PCR. The table lists about 52,000 clones, over 80% of them singletons. The sample was CD4+ T cells from peripheral blood mononuclear cells, taken in the third trimester of pregnancy. All receptors derive from a female donor with multiple sclerosis, enrolled in a pregnancy study.

This rearrangement joins TRBV19 to TRBJ2-3; 11 bases fit TRBD2. The ends lost 5 bases at V and 5 bases at J; junction bases unmatched: 9. CDR1 and CDR2 from the germline V gene are LNHDA and SQIVND (reference sequence). The CDR3 sequence is 16 residues long. This chain's CDR3 is CASSPSLAGGRDTQYF. CDR3 in DNA: TGTGCCAGTAGTCCCTCTCTAGCGGGGGGCAGAGATACGCAGTATTTT.

This chain links TRBV5-4 with TRBJ2-5; the match to TRBD2 covers 10 bases. CDR3 length: 16 residues. Germline V CDR1 and CDR2: SGHNT, YYREEE (reference sequence). V gave up 4 bases and J gave up 1 base; unmatched junction bases: 7. The CDR3 DNA follows: TGTGCCAGCAGCCGCTCTAGCGGGGGACTCCAAGAGACCCAGTACTTC. Its protein product is CASSRSSGGLQETQYF. Full variable domain (outside the CDR3, taken from reference TRBV5-4 and TRBJ2-5): ETGVTQSPTHLIKTRGQQVTLRCSSQSGHNTVSWYQQALGQGPQFIFQYYREEENGRGNFPPRFSGLQFPNYSSELNVNALELDDSALYLCASSRSSGGLQETQYFGPGTRLLVL.

The chain joins TRBV20-1 to TRBJ1-1, with D unresolved. Germline V CDR1 and CDR2: DFQATT, SNEGSKA (reference sequence). Trimming took 5 bases from V and 7 from J, leaving 11 bases between them. CDR3 size: 11 residues. CDR3 amino acids: CSAPLRGEAFF. In DNA form, the CDR3 reads TGCAGTGCTCCTCTAAGAGGTGAAGCTTTCTTT.

The V gene is TRBV10-3, the J gene TRBJ1-1, with 10 bases identical to TRBD1. The CDR3 covers 13 residues. After removal of 6 bases from V and 6 bases from J, the junction contained 4 bases not matched to a gene. Germline V gene data show CDR1 as ENHRY and CDR2 as SYGVKD. The CDR3 sequence: CAIRGQGVPEAFF. The CDR3 region has the DNA TGTGCCATCAGAGGACAGGGGGTCCCTGAAGCTTTCTTT.

This clone was counted a single time. J is TRBJ2-7 and V is TRBV7-8, with 7 bases that match TRBD2. This CDR3 is built from 15 residues. J was trimmed by 0 bases and V by 1 base; bases with no gene match: 3. Germline loops: CDR1 SGHVS, CDR2 FQNEAQ. CDR3 sequence reads: CASSLEAGDSYEQYF. CDR3 nucleotide sequence: TGTGCCAGCAGCTTAGAGGCGGGGGACTCCTACGAGCAGTACTTC. Complete variable domain (other parts from reference TRBV7-8 and TRBJ2-7): GAGVSQSPRYKVAKRGQDVALRCDPISGHVSLFWYQQALGQGPEFLTYFQNEAQLDKSGLPSDRFFAERPEGSVSTLKIQRTQQEDSAVYLCASSLEAGDSYEQYFGPGTRLTVT.

The chain employs TRBV7-9 and TRBJ1-1; D is perhaps TRBD1 (5 bases). Trimming stripped 1 base from V and 4 bases from J, with 10 bases between. CDR3 length: 14 amino acids. From germline, CDR1 is SEHNR and CDR2 FQNEAQ (reference sequence). The chain's CDR3 is CASSLGPGLTEAFF. In DNA form, the CDR3 reads TGTGCCAGCAGCTTAGGTCCAGGGCTCACTGAAGCTTTCTTT.

In this sample, this clone turned up once. CDR3 loop: CSVDVGARGELFF. CDR3 DNA: TGCAGCGTTGATGTAGGGGCCAGGGGGGAGCTGTTTTTT. This chain links TRBV29-1 with TRBJ2-2, with a tentative D call TRBD1 (5 bases). There are 13 residues in the CDR3. Trimming cost V 3 bases and J 8 bases, with 13 bases left between them. From germline, CDR1 is SQVTM and CDR2 ANQGSEA.

The chain uses TRBV19 and TRBJ1-5; a weak D match, TRBD1 (5 bases). V gave up 7 bases and J gave up 5 bases, with 27 bases separating them. Germline-derived CDR1 and CDR2 are LNHDA and SQIVND (reference sequence). This CDR3 comprises 18 residues. The CDR3 reads CASTSSWGRGSKDQPQHF. CDR3 bases: TGTGCCAGTACCTCCAGCTGGGGACGGGGGAGCAAAGATCAGCCCCAGCATTTT.

The rearrangement joins TRBV25-1 to TRBJ1-4; TRBD1 matches at 8 bases. The CDR3 has 18 amino acids. Germline CDR1 MGHDK, CDR2 SYGVNS. The ends lost 1 base at V and 0 bases at J; junction bases unmatched: 7. In DNA form, the CDR3 reads TGTGCCAGCAGTGAATGGACAGGGCTCCGTGCAACTAATGAAAAACTGTTTTTT. Residues: CASSEWTGLRATNEKLFF.

CDR3 DNA: TGTGCCATCAGTAGGCAGGGGACCGATCAGCCCCAGCATTTT. Its translation: CAISRQGTDQPQHF. The chain links TRBV10-3 to TRBJ1-5; D may be TRBD1 (6 bases). The germline V gene has CDR1 ENHRY and CDR2 SYGVKD. Trimming removed 5 bases from V and 5 bases from J, with 13 bases in between. The CDR3 loop spans 14 amino acids.

The count of this clone is one. The chain carries TRBV4-2 and TRBJ1-6; D call uncertain. CDR1 is LGHNA, CDR2 YNFKEQ, per germline. Trimming removed 2 bases at V and 7 bases at J, with 9 bases between. The CDR3 extends over 14 amino acids. In nucleotides, the CDR3 is TGTGCCAGCAGCCAATCCGGGGTCAATTCACCCCTCCACTTT. Amino acid sequence: CASSQSGVNSPLHF.

The chain uses TRBV5-4 and TRBJ2-3; the D gene is possibly TRBD2 (7 bases). Germline CDR1 is SGHNT and CDR2 is YYREEE (reference sequence). The length of the CDR3 is 17 residues. With 2 bases removed from V and 1 base from J, the gap between germline ends came to 17 bases. CDR3 sequence reads: CASSLRVGGAGTDTQYF. The CDR3 DNA sequence: TGTGCCAGCAGCTTAAGGGTAGGGGGGGCGGGCACAGATACGCAGTATTTT.

The rearrangement uses TRBV7-2 and TRBJ2-1; possibly TRBD1 for D (6 bases). The CDR3 is 14 residues long. The V end lost 5 bases, the J end lost 1 base, and 9 bases lay between the germline ends. Germline lookup yields CDR1 SGHTA and CDR2 FQGNSA. CDR3 nucleotide sequence: TGTGCCAGCAGCACCCAGGGGTCCTACAATGAGCAGTTCTTC. Its translation is CASSTQGSYNEQFF. Looking up the rest from reference TRBV7-2 and TRBJ2-1 gives the full variable domain: GAGVSQSPSNKVTEKGKDVELRCDPISGHTALYWYRQSLGQGLEFLIYFQGNSAPDKSGLPSDRFSAERTGGSVSTLTIQRTQQEDSAVYLCASSTQGSYNEQFFGPGTRLTVL.

The CDR3 protein is CASSRDREYGYTF. CDR3 nucleotides: TGTGCCAGCAGCCGGGACAGAGAGTATGGCTACACCTTC. J is TRBJ1-2 and V is TRBV6-1; TRBD1 aligns across 7 bases. Germline V gene data show CDR1 as MNHNS and CDR2 as SASEGT. The CDR3 sequence is 13 residues long. The J segment lost 5 bases and the V segment lost 6 bases, leaving 6 bases of the junction unmatched.

The chain couples TRBV10-3 to TRBJ2-7; D is unclear. Per the germline V gene, CDR1 is ENHRY and CDR2 is SYGVKD. V was trimmed by 4 bases and J by 4 bases, leaving 17 bases between them. CDR3 size: 15 residues. CDR3 nucleotide sequence: TGTGCCATCAGTGCCTCTGGGCAGCTTACGTACGAGCAGTACTTC. Translating it yields CAISASGQLTYEQYF.

The chain has TRBV5-4 and TRBJ1-3; 7 bases agree with TRBD1. Germline loops: CDR1 SGHNT, CDR2 YYREEE (reference sequence). The CDR3 totals 15 residues. V was pared by 3 bases and J by 0 bases, with 3 bases of the junction left unmatched. The CDR3 sequence: CASSSDRTSGNTIYF. The CDR3, as DNA: TGTGCCAGCAGCTCGGACAGGACCTCTGGAAACACCATATATTTT.

This clone was seen a handful of times. The chain is built from TRBV30 and TRBJ1-1; tentatively, D is TRBD1 (5 bases). Trimming shortened V by 2 bases and J by 5 bases, and 15 bases separated the two germline ends. This CDR3 comprises 14 residues. Per germline, CDR1 GTSNPN and CDR2 SVGIG (reference sequence). This chain's CDR3 is CAWSRGRGGTEAFF. The CDR3 region has the DNA TGTGCCTGGAGTCGGGGGAGGGGAGGGACTGAAGCTTTCTTT.

This clone occurred once. The J gene is TRBJ2-3, the V gene TRBV6-5; D remains unclear. The CDR3 contains 13 residues. Between the trimmed V and J ends, which lost 2 bases and 3 bases, there was a span of 6 bases. Germline V gene lookup returns CDR1 MNHEY and CDR2 SVGAGI. The CDR3 loop is CASSYRRTDTQYF. In DNA form, the CDR3 reads TGTGCCAGCAGTTACCGCAGAACAGATACGCAGTATTTT.

This clone appeared once. V usage is TRBV4-1 and J usage is TRBJ2-1, with D perhaps TRBD2 (6 bases). From germline, CDR1 is MGHRA and CDR2 YSYEKL. The CDR3 length is 15 residues. Trimming shortened V by 0 bases and J by 8 bases, and 14 bases separated the two germline ends. The CDR3 protein is CASSQDWRGRDEQFF. CDR3 bases: TGCGCCAGCAGCCAAGACTGGCGGGGCCGGGATGAGCAGTTCTTC.

DNA for the CDR3: TGTGCCAGCAGCTTAGTGGAGACAGCTTACAATGAGCAGTTCTTC. Translation: CASSLVETAYNEQFF. V gene TRBV7-8 combines with J gene TRBJ2-1; a possible D gene is TRBD1 (5 bases). Germline V lookup: CDR1 SGHVS, CDR2 FQNEAQ. V shed 1 base and J shed 4 bases, with 11 bases lying between them. The CDR3 covers 15 residues.

The rearrangement uses TRBV4-2 and TRBJ1-3; TRBD1 might be the D (5 bases). The V gene lost 0 bases and the J gene lost 3 bases, with 9 bases spanning the gap. Looked up from germline, CDR1 is LGHNA and CDR2 is YNFKEQ. The CDR3 loop spans 15 amino acids. The CDR3 DNA follows: TGTGCCAGCAGCCAAGATACAGGTTTTGGAAACACCATATATTTT. Amino acid sequence: CASSQDTGFGNTIYF.

This chain connects TRBV11-2 to TRBJ2-5; possibly TRBD2 for D (5 bases). The CDR3 runs to 15 residues. Germline V gene data show CDR1 as SGHAT and CDR2 as FQNNGV. V lost 3 bases and J 2 bases, leaving 13 bases between the germline ends. The CDR3 sequence: CASSFGFGLQETQYF. CDR3 bases: TGTGCCAGCAGCTTTGGATTCGGACTTCAAGAGACCCAGTACTTC.

V and J are TRBV20-1 and TRBJ1-4; 8 bases line up with TRBD1. V lost 5 bases to trimming and J lost 14 bases; unmatched junction nucleotides: 4. CDR1 is DFQATT, CDR2 SNEGSKA, per germline (reference sequence). This CDR3 spans 10 amino acids. The CDR3 sequence: CSAWDRRLFF. Here the CDR3 DNA reads TGCAGTGCTTGGGACAGGCGGCTGTTTTTT.

This clone was found once. The chain is built from TRBV7-2 and TRBJ2-3; D remains ambiguous. V was shortened by 8 bases and J by 0 bases, with 12 bases between the two germline ends. This CDR3 region has 14 residues. Germline lookup yields CDR1 SGHTA and CDR2 FQGNSA. This CDR3 reads CASVSQPSTDTQYF. The CDR3 DNA is TGTGCCAGCGTTAGCCAACCTAGCACAGATACGCAGTATTTT.

V and J are TRBV30 and TRBJ2-7, with 7 nucleotides matching TRBD1. CDR1 GTSNPN and CDR2 SVGIG come from the germline V gene (reference sequence). V lost 2 bases, J lost 2 bases, and 6 bases stayed unmatched. The CDR3 runs to 14 residues. The CDR3 sequence: CAWSPWTGAYEQYF. CDR3 nucleotides: TGTGCCTGGAGTCCCTGGACAGGAGCCTACGAGCAGTACTTC.

This rearrangement joins TRBV18 to TRBJ1-5; D not resolved. Trimming removed 3 bases from V and 5 bases from J, with 8 bases in between. The CDR3 has 13 amino acids. Per the germline V gene, CDR1 is KGHSH and CDR2 is LQKENI. CDR3 in amino acids: CASSPSDYQPQHF. The DNA of the CDR3 is TGTGCCAGCTCACCTAGTGATTATCAGCCCCAGCATTTT.

V and J are TRBV11-2 and TRBJ2-1; possibly TRBD2 for D (7 bases). Germline V gene sequence: CDR1 SGHAT, CDR2 FQNNGV. The V end lost 2 bases, the J end lost 6 bases, and 17 bases lay between the germline ends. The CDR3 totals 16 residues. CDR3 nucleotides: TGTGCCAGCAGCTTAATGGTGGGGGGGCAGAGCAATGAGCAGTTCTTC. Its protein is CASSLMVGGQSNEQFF.

This chain connects TRBV2 to TRBJ2-1, with D possibly being TRBD2 (5 bases). Trimming left V 4 bases short and J 10 bases short, with 8 bases between. Germline CDR1 reads SNHLY; CDR2 reads FYNNEI. The CDR3 contains 11 residues. CDR3 nucleotides: TGTGCCAGCAGTGTAGGAGGCGAGCAGTTCTTC. This sequence encodes CASSVGGEQFF.

This clone was seen a single time. The rearrangement uses TRBV7-2 and TRBJ2-5; D might be TRBD2 (5 bases). This CDR3 comprises 14 residues. CDR1 is SGHTA and CDR2 is FQGNSA in the germline V gene. V was clipped by 0 bases and J by 5 bases, with 10 bases between them. CDR3 nucleotides: TGTGCCAGCAGCTTAGCGCCTAGAGGGGAGACCCAGTACTTC. It encodes CASSLAPRGETQYF.

About this clone: Its ends do not fully match the called genes, so a read error is possible. The chain employs TRBV19 and TRBJ2-5, with D possibly being TRBD1 (7 bases). Germline V lookup: CDR1 LNHDA, CDR2 SQIVND (reference sequence). The CDR3 runs 13 residues. CDR3 nucleotide sequence: TGTGCCAGTAGGCGGGACAGCCAACAGACCCAGTACTTC. It translates to CASRRDSQQTQYF.